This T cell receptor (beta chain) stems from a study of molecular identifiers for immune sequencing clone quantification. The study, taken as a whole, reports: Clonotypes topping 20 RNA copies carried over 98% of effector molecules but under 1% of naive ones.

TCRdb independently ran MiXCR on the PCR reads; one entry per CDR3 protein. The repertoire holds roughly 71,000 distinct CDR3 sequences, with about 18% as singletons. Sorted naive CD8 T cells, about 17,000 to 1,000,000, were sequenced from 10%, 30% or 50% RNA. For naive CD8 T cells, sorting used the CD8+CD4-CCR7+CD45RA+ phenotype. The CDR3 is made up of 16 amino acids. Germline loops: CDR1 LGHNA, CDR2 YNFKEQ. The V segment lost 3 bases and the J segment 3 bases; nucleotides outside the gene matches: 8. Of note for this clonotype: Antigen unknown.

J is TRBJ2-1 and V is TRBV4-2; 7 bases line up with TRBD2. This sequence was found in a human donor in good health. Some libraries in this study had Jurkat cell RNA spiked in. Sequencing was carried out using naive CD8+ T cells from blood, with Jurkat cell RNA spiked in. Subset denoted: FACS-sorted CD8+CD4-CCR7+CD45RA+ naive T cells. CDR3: CASSQLGEGVYNEQFF. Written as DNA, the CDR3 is TGTGCCAGCAGCCAGCTGGGGGAGGGAGTCTACAATGAGCAGTTCTTC.